A single sample is the source of the 18 T cell receptor beta chains below, sequenced in a study of T cell responses to AZD1222 COVID-19 vaccine. Data came from immunoSEQ multiplex PCR; TCRdb stores just in-frame clones and leaves some out. The sample consists of roughly 77,000 clones, around 90% of them appearing once. The sequences come from peripheral blood, collected on day 0 of MenACWY control vaccination. The receptors were sampled from an adult in good health.

The chain joins TRBV2 to TRBJ2-1, with D tentatively TRBD1 or TRBD2 (8 bases each). This CDR3 is 16 amino acids long. Germline V lookup: CDR1 SNHLY, CDR2 FYNNEI. Trimming pared 6 bases from V and 7 bases from J, leaving 22 bases between. DNA for the CDR3: TGTGCCAGCAGAGAGACAGGGGCGGGGGGAACGAATGAGCAGTTCTTC. It specifies CASRETGAGGTNEQFF. Full variable domain (rest looked up from reference TRBV2 and TRBJ2-1): EPEVTQTPSHQVTQMGQEVILRCVPISNHLYFYWYRQILGQKVEFLVSFYNNEISEKSEIFDDQFSVERPDGSNFTLKIRSTKLEDSAMYFCASRETGAGGTNEQFFGPGTRLTVL.

V is TRBV5-1 and J is TRBJ2-2, with a possible D match to TRBD2 (5 bases). Looked up from germline, CDR1 is SGHRS and CDR2 is YFSETQ. The CDR3 has 12 residues. Trimming removed 4 bases from V and 8 bases from J, with 9 bases in between. In DNA form, the CDR3 reads TGCGCCAGCAGCCGGGGTGCGGGGGAGCTGTTTTTT. This gives the protein CASSRGAGELFF. Drawing the rest from reference TRBV5-1 and TRBJ2-2, the complete variable domain is KAGVTQTPRYLIKTRGQQVTLSCSPISGHRSVSWYQQTPGQGLQFLFEYFSETQRNKGNFPGRFSGRQFSNSRSEMNVSTLELGDSALYLCASSRGAGELFFGEGSRLTVL.

This clone was seen only once. V usage is TRBV5-4 and J usage is TRBJ1-2; D is ambiguous. The CDR3 extends over 15 amino acids. V was pared by 4 bases and J by 6 bases, with 19 bases between. Germline loops: CDR1 SGHNT, CDR2 YYREEE (reference sequence). CDR3 DNA: TGTGCCAGCAGCCCGGAACCCTCGCCGCTTGATGGCTACACCTTC. This encodes CASSPEPSPLDGYTF.

The chain has TRBV28 and TRBJ2-4; 11 bases match TRBD1. Unmatched junction bases numbered 13, after V lost 6 bases and J lost 0 bases. This CDR3 has 19 residues. Germline lookup yields CDR1 MDHEN and CDR2 SYDVKM. CDR3 in DNA: TGTGCCAGCAGCTCTGGACAGGGGGCTTGGGGGAGAGCCAAAAACATTCAGTACTTC. It codes for CASSSGQGAWGRAKNIQYF.

This clone was detected only once. This chain uses TRBV5-6 with TRBJ1-2; 7 bases map to TRBD1. Germline V gene lookup returns CDR1 SGHDT and CDR2 YYEEEE. CDR3 length: 14 residues. Germline trimming cut 3 bases from V and 2 bases from J; bases unmatched to any gene: 4. The CDR3 loop is CASSSGTANYGYTF. CDR3 nucleotide sequence: TGTGCCAGCAGCTCGGGGACAGCCAACTATGGCTACACCTTC.

This clone was observed a single time. The CDR3 region has the DNA TGTGCCAGCAGCAACGTGGCGAATCAGCCCCAGCATTTT. The encoded protein is CASSNVANQPQHF. This chain connects TRBV7-2 to TRBJ1-5, with D hard to call. CDR1 and CDR2 (germline): SGHTA, FQGNSA. Trimming pared 5 bases from V and 4 bases from J, leaving 9 bases between. The CDR3 length is 13 residues. The full variable domain, in which reference TRBV7-2 and TRBJ1-5 provide the parts outside the CDR3, is GAGVSQSPSNKVTEKGKDVELRCDPISGHTALYWYRQSLGQGLEFLIYFQGNSAPDKSGLPSDRFSAERTGGSVSTLTIQRTQQEDSAVYLCASSNVANQPQHFGDGTRLSIL.

The rearrangement uses TRBV19 and TRBJ1-5; 7 bases align to TRBD1. From germline, CDR1 is LNHDA and CDR2 SQIVND (reference sequence). CDR3 length equals 15 residues. The V gene end was trimmed by 7 bases and the J gene end by 6 bases; junction bases not matched to a gene: 12. CDR3 protein: CASNPRQGKAQPQHF. The CDR3 nucleotides are TGTGCCAGTAACCCCCGACAGGGAAAGGCTCAGCCCCAGCATTTT.

This rearrangement joins TRBV6-5 to TRBJ1-1; D not certain. Germline loops: CDR1 MNHEY, CDR2 SVGAGI. The V end lost 6 bases, the J end lost 4 bases, and 12 bases lay between the germline ends. The CDR3 has 13 residues. The CDR3 sequence: CASRGTLGTEAFF. The CDR3 nucleotides read TGTGCCAGCAGGGGAACCCTGGGCACTGAAGCTTTCTTT.

The rearrangement uses TRBV6-6 and TRBJ1-1; D might be TRBD1 (5 bases). The ends were cut back, 5 bases at V and 10 bases at J, with 23 bases in the middle. Germline V gene sequence: CDR1 MNHNY, CDR2 SVGAGI (reference sequence). The CDR3 contains 15 residues. CDR3 loop: CASSIELHGAGGAFF. CDR3 DNA: TGTGCCAGCAGTATAGAATTACATGGGGCGGGAGGAGCTTTCTTT.

The J gene is TRBJ1-2, the V gene TRBV6-6, with no clear D. Germline V gene sequence: CDR1 MNHNY, CDR2 SVGAGI (reference sequence). This CDR3 contains 13 residues. The DNA of the CDR3 is TGTGGTACCGACCGCGAGGGCGCGAAGGGCTACACCTTC. Its translation: CGTDREGAKGYTF.

The chain joins TRBV14 to TRBJ2-1, with TRBD1 matching over 10 bases. Trimming at V came to 0 bases and at J to 4 bases, leaving 6 bases not matched to a gene. This CDR3 spans 17 amino acids. Per germline, CDR1 SGHDN and CDR2 FVKESK. CDR3 loop: CASSQDFWTGGYNEQFF. In DNA form, the CDR3 reads TGTGCCAGCAGCCAAGATTTTTGGACAGGGGGTTACAATGAGCAGTTCTTC.

The chain couples TRBV5-1 to TRBJ2-7; D gene unclear. The V end was cut by 1 base, the J end by 1 base, with 9 bases between. The CDR3 has 14 residues. The germline V gene has CDR1 SGHRS and CDR2 YFSETQ. The CDR3 protein is CASSLSAASYEQYF. The CDR3 DNA is TGCGCCAGCAGCTTGTCAGCAGCTTCCTACGAGCAGTACTTC.

This clone was picked up a small number of times. The chain has TRBV6-2 or TRBV6-3 and TRBJ2-1, with unresolved D. The V gene lost 0 bases and the J gene lost 7 bases, with 10 bases spanning the gap. The V gene's germline CDR1 is MNHEY and CDR2 SVGEGT. This CDR3 contains 14 residues. In DNA, the CDR3 is TGTGCCAGCAGTTACTCCGCGGAGACGAATGAGCAGTTCTTC. Translated: CASSYSAETNEQFF.

The chain uses TRBV7-2 and TRBJ2-7; unclear D gene. Germline CDR1 is SGHTA and CDR2 is FQGNSA. The CDR3 length is 14 residues. V was cut by 2 bases and J by 1 base, with 9 bases left in between. CDR3 sequence (DNA): TGTGCCAGCAGCTTAACGCGATTGTCCTACGAGCAGTACTTC. As protein: CASSLTRLSYEQYF.

Details on this clone: The junction differs from germline at one of its ends, possibly a read error. The CDR3 spells CASSVVGTGYSDTQYF. DNA of the CDR3: TGTGCCAGCAGCGTAGTCGGGACAGGGTACTCAGATACGCAATATTTT. The chain has TRBV9 and TRBJ2-3; TRBD1 matches at 9 bases. Germline V gene sequence: CDR1 SGDLS, CDR2 YYNGEE. CDR3 length equals 16 residues.

This chain joins TRBV6-5 and TRBJ1-2; TRBD1 matches at 8 bases. V shed 4 bases, J shed 4 bases, and the junction held 8 bases outside the gene matches. This CDR3 is 15 amino acids long. Germline CDR1 reads MNHEY; CDR2 reads SVGAGI. CDR3 sequence reads: CASSSPGQAPYGYTF. CDR3 in DNA: TGTGCCAGCAGTTCGCCGGGACAGGCGCCCTATGGCTACACCTTC.

The chain recombines TRBV24-1 with TRBJ2-7; D not certain. Germline assignment: CDR1 KGHDR and CDR2 SFDVKD. The V gene lost 7 bases and the J gene lost 5 bases, with 5 bases spanning the gap. This CDR3 comprises 10 residues. As DNA, the CDR3 is TGTGCCACCAGCCCGGACGAGCAGTACTTC. Protein product: CATSPDEQYF.

The chain carries TRBV6-2 or TRBV6-3 and TRBJ1-1; weak D call: TRBD1 (5 bases). The length of the CDR3 is 13 residues. Germline V gives CDR1 MNHEY, CDR2 SVGEGT. V was trimmed by 2 bases and J by 10 bases, leaving 14 bases between them. For the CDR3, the DNA is TGTGCCAGCAGTTACCCTGGGCAGGGTCGAGCTTTCTTT. It yields the protein CASSYPGQGRAFF.